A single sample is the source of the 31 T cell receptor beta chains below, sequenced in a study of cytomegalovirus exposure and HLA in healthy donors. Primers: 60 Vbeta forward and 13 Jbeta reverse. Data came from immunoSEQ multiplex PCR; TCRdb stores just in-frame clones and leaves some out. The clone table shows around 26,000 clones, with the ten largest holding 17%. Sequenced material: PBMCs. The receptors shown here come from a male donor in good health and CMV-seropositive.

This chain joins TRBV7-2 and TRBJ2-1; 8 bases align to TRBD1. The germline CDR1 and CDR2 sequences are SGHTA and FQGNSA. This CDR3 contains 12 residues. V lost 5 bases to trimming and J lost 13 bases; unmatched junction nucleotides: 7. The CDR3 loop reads CASSPGGVLQFF. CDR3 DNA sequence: TGTGCCAGCAGCCCAGGGGGCGTATTACAGTTCTTC.

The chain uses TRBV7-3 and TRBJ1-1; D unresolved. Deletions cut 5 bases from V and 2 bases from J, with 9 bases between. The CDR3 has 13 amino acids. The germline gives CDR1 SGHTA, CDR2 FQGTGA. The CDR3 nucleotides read TGTGCCAGCAGCCTAGACCCAAACACTGAAGCTTTCTTT. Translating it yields CASSLDPNTEAFF.

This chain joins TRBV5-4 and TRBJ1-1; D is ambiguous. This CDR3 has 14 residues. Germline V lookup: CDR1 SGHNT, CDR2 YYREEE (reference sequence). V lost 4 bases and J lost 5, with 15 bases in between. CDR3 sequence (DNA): TGTGCCAGCAGCCGCGGACTGGGGATGACTGAAGCTTTCTTT. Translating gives CASSRGLGMTEAFF.

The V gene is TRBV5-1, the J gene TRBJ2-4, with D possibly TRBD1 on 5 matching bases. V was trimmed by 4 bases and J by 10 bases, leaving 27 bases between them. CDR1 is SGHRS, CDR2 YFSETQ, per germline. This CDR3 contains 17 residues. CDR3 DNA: TGCGCCAGCAGCCCCCATAGATTCGACCTGGACAAAAGTATTCAGTACTTC. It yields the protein CASSPHRFDLDKSIQYF.

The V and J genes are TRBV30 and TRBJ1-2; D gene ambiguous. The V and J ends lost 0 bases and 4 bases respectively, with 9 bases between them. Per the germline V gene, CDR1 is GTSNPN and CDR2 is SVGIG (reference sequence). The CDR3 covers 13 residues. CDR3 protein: CAWSVSDIYGYTF. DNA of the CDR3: TGTGCCTGGAGTGTATCAGATATCTATGGCTACACCTTC.

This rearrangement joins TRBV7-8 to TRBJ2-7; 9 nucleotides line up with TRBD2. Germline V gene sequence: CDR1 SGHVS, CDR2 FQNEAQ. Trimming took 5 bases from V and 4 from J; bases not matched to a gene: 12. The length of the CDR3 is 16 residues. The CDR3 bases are TGTGCCAGCAGCGTAAGGGGACTAGCAGATTGGTACGAGCAGTACTTC. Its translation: CASSVRGLADWYEQYF.

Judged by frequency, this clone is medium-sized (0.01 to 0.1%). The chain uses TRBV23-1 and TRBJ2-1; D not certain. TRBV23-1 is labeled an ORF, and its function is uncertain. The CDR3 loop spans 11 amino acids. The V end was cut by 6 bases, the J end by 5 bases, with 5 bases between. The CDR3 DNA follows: TGCGCCAGCAGACAGAACAATGAGCAGTTCTTC. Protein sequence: CASRQNNEQFF.

This CDR3 is CASSQEGEAGANVLTF. CDR3 DNA: TGCGCCAGCAGCCAAGAGGGGGAGGCTGGGGCCAACGTCCTGACTTTC. The chain employs TRBV4-3 and TRBJ2-6, with D possibly being TRBD2 (6 bases). The germline gives CDR1 LGHNA, CDR2 YSLEER. This CDR3 spans 16 amino acids. The V and J ends lost 0 bases and 2 bases respectively, with 8 bases between them.

The CDR3 bases are TGTGCCAGCAGCGTAGAGCAGGGCACCATGAACACTGAAGCTTTCTTT. Protein product: CASSVEQGTMNTEAFF. This rearrangement joins TRBV9 to TRBJ1-1; D is perhaps TRBD1 (5 bases). CDR3 length equals 16 residues. Trimming removed 0 bases from V and 0 bases from J, with 12 bases in between. Germline V gives CDR1 SGDLS, CDR2 YYNGEE.

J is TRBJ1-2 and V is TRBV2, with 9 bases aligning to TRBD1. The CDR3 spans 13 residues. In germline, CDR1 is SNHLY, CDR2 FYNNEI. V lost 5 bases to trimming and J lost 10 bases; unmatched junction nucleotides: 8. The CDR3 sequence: CASSTGTGLVYTF. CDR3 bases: TGTGCCAGCAGTACCGGGACAGGGCTAGTCTACACCTTC.

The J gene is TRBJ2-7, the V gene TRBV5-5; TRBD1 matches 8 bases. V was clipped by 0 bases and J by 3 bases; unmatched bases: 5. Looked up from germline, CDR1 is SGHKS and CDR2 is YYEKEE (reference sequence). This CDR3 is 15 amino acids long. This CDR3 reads CASSLVGQGRYEQYF. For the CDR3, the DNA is TGTGCCAGCAGCTTGGTAGGACAGGGTCGCTACGAGCAGTACTTC.

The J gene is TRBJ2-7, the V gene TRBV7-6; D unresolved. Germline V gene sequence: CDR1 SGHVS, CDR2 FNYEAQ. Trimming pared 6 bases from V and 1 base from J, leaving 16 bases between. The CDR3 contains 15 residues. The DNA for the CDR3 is TGTGCCAGCAGGCCTGGGCCCGGTTTTTCCTACGAGCAGTACTTC. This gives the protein CASRPGPGFSYEQYF.

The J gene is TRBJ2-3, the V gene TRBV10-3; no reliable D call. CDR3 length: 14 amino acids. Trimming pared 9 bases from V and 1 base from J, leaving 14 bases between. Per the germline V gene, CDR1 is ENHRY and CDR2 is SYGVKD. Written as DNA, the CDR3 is TGTGCCATAGCGACCAGTACGGGCACAGATACGCAGTATTTT. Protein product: CAIATSTGTDTQYF.

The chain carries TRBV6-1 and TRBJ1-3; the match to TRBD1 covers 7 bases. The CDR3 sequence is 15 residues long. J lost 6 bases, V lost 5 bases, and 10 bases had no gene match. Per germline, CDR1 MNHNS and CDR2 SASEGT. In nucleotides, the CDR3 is TGTGCCAGCAGTTCCCCGGGACAGAGTAAAAACACCATATATTTT. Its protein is CASSSPGQSKNTIYF.

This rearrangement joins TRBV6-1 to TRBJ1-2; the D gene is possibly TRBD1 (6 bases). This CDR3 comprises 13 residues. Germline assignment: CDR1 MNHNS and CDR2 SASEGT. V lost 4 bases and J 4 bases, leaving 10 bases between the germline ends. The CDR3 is CASSGTVPYGYTF. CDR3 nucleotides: TGTGCCAGCAGTGGGACAGTGCCCTATGGCTACACCTTC.

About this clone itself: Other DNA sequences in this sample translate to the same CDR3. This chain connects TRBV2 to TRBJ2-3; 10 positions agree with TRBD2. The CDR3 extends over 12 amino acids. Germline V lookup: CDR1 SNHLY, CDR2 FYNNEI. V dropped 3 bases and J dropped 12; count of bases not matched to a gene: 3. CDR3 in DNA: TGTGCCAGCAGTGAGGAGCGGGGGGGACAGTATTTT. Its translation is CASSEERGGQYF.

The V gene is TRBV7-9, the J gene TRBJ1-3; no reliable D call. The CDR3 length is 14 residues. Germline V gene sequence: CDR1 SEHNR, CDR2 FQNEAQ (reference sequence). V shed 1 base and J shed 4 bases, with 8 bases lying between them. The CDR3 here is CASSLEESGNTIYF. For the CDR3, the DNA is TGTGCCAGCAGCTTAGAGGAGTCCGGAAACACCATATATTTT. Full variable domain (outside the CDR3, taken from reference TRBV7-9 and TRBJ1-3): DTGVSQNPRHKITKRGQNVTFRCDPISEHNRLYWYRQTLGQGPEFLTYFQNEAQLEKSRLLSDRFSAERPKGSFSTLEIQRTEQGDSAMYLCASSLEESGNTIYFGEGSWLTVV.

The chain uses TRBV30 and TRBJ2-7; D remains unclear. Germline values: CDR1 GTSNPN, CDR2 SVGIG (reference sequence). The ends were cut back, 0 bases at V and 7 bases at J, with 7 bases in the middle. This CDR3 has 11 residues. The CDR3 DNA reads TGTGCCTGGAGTGTATCCCGGGAGCAGTACTTC. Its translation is CAWSVSREQYF.

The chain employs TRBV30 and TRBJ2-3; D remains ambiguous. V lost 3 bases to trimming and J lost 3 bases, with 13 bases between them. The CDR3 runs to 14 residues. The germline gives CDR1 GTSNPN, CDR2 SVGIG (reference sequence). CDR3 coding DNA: TGTGCCTGGAGAGATCTAGGTGGGACAGATACGCAGTATTTT. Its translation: CAWRDLGGTDTQYF.

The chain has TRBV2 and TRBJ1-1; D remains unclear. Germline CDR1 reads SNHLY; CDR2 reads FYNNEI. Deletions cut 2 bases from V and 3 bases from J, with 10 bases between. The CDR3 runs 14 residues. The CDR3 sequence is CASSESQIYTEAFF. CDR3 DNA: TGTGCCAGCAGTGAATCCCAGATCTACACTGAAGCTTTCTTT.

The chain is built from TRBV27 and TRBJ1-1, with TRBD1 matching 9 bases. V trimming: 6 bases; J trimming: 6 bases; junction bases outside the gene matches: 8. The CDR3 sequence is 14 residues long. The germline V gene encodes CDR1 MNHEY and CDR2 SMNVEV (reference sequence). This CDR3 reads CASSLQGARAEAFF. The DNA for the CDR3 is TGTGCCAGCAGCTTACAGGGGGCCAGGGCTGAAGCTTTCTTT.

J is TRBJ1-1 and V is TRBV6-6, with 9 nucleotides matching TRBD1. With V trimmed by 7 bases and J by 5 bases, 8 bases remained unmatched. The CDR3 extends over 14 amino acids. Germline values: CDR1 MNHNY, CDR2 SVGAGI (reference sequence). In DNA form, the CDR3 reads TGTGCCAGCAACATGGGACAGGGAGGAACTGAAGCTTTCTTT. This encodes CASNMGQGGTEAFF.

CDR3 protein: CSVEDGLAGFNEQFF. The DNA of the CDR3 is TGCAGCGTTGAAGACGGGCTAGCGGGATTTAATGAGCAGTTCTTC. This sequence joins TRBV29-1 and TRBJ2-1; 9 bases agree with TRBD2. V lost 0 bases, J lost 7 bases, and 7 bases stayed unmatched. Germline loops: CDR1 SQVTM, CDR2 ANQGSEA. The CDR3 loop spans 15 amino acids.

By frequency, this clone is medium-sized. CDR3 residues: CASSPTTGEGTEAFF. In DNA form, the CDR3 reads TGTGCCAGCTCACCCACGACAGGGGAAGGCACTGAAGCTTTCTTT. The chain has TRBV18 and TRBJ1-1; TRBD1 matches at 8 bases. Trimming took 3 bases from V and 4 from J; bases not matched to a gene: 7. This CDR3 spans 15 amino acids. From germline, CDR1 is KGHSH and CDR2 LQKENI.

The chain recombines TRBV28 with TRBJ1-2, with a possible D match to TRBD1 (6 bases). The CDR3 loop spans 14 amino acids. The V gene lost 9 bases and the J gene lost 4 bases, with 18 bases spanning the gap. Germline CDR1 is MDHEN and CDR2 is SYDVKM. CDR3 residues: CASRRSGAVYGYTF. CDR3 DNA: TGTGCCAGTAGGAGGTCAGGGGCTGTCTATGGCTACACCTTC.

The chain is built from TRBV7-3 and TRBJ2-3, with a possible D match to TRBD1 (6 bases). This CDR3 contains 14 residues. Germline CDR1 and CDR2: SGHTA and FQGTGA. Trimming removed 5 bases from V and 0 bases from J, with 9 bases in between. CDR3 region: CASSPGASTDTQYF. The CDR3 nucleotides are TGTGCCAGCAGCCCAGGGGCAAGCACAGATACGCAGTATTTT.

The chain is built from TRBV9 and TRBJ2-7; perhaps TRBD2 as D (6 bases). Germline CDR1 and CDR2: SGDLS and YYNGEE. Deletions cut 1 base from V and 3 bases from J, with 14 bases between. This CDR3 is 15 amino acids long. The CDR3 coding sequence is TGTGCCAGCAGCGTACGCGGGGCGAGTGGCTACGAGCAGTACTTC. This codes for CASSVRGASGYEQYF.

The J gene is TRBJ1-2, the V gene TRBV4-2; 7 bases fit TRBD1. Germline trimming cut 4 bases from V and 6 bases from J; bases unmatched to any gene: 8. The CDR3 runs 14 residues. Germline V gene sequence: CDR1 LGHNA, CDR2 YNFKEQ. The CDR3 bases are TGTGCCAGCAGCCCTAACCCAACAGGGGATGGCTACACCTTC. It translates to CASSPNPTGDGYTF.

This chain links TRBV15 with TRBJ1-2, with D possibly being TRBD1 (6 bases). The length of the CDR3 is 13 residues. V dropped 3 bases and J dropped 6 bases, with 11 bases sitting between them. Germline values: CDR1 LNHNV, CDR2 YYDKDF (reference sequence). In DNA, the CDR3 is TGTGCCACCAGCAGCAGGGGACTAGATGGCTACACCTTC. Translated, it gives CATSSRGLDGYTF.

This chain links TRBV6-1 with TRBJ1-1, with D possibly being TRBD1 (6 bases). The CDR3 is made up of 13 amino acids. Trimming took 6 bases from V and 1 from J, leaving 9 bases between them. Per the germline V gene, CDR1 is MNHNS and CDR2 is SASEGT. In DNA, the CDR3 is TGTGCCAGCAGGGAGACAGGGAACACTGAAGCTTTCTTT. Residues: CASRETGNTEAFF.

Written as DNA, the CDR3 is TGCGCCAGCAGCTTCGAACTAGAAAGGGCAGATACGCAGTATTTT. Amino acid sequence: CASSFELERADTQYF. This chain joins TRBV5-1 and TRBJ2-3, with D possibly matching TRBD2 (5 bases). This CDR3 has 15 residues. V lost 2 bases, J lost 4 bases, and 14 bases lay in between. Per the germline V gene, CDR1 is SGHRS and CDR2 is YFSETQ.